The 11 T cell receptor beta chains listed next were all sequenced from one sample in a study of blood T cell repertoires in COVID-19. Sequencing used immunoSEQ multiplex PCR; TCRdb keeps in-frame clones, though not all of them. The sample includes some 220,000 clones, roughly 91% of them seen just once. The sample taken for sequencing was peripheral blood. The receptors come from a man between 25 and 39 years old with COVID-19, enrolled during active disease.

The chain employs TRBV19 and TRBJ2-7; D remains ambiguous. The CDR3 is 13 amino acids. The V gene's germline CDR1 is LNHDA and CDR2 SQIVND (reference sequence). V was trimmed by 3 bases and J by 3 bases, leaving 9 bases between them. The CDR3 is CASSMGPGYEQYF. The CDR3 nucleotides read TGTGCCAGTAGTATGGGCCCCGGCTACGAGCAGTACTTC.

The chain joins TRBV18 to TRBJ2-7, with 9 bases aligning to TRBD1. V shed 6 bases and J 3 bases; nucleotides not matched to a gene: 6. CDR3 length equals 14 residues. Germline values: CDR1 KGHSH, CDR2 LQKENI. For the CDR3, the DNA is TGTGCCAGCTCCGGGACAGGGACGATCTACGAGCAGTACTTC. It encodes CASSGTGTIYEQYF.

This clone was counted a single time. The chain joins TRBV5-5 to TRBJ1-2; weak D call: TRBD1 (6 bases). The germline V gene encodes CDR1 SGHKS and CDR2 YYEKEE (reference sequence). The CDR3 is made up of 15 amino acids. Trimming cost V 4 bases and J 2 bases, with 15 bases left between them. DNA of the CDR3: TGTGCCAGCAGCGTTACAGGGCAAAACAACTATGGCTACACCTTC. Protein product: CASSVTGQNNYGYTF.

This rearrangement joins TRBV6-6 to TRBJ2-3, with TRBD2 matching over 9 bases. The CDR3 has 15 amino acids. Trimming cost V 5 bases and J 4 bases; bases outside gene matches: 7. Germline V gene data show CDR1 as MNHNY and CDR2 as SVGAGI (reference sequence). The CDR3, as DNA: TGTGCCAGCAGTCTTGCGGGGGGGCAATCAGATACGCAGTATTTT. The encoded protein is CASSLAGGQSDTQYF.

The chain carries TRBV19 and TRBJ1-4, with D perhaps matching TRBD1 (5 bases). Germline loops: CDR1 LNHDA, CDR2 SQIVND (reference sequence). V lost 7 bases and J lost 4, with 13 bases in between. CDR3 length equals 14 residues. Here the CDR3 DNA reads TGTGCCAGTAAGGGGAACGGCCTTAATGAAAAACTGTTTTTT. Protein sequence: CASKGNGLNEKLFF. The variable domain in full, with the rest retrieved from reference TRBV19 and TRBJ1-4, is DGGITQSPKYLFRKEGQNVTLSCEQNLNHDAMYWYRQDPGQGLRLIYYSQIVNDFQKGDIAEGYSVSREKKESFPLTVTSAQKNPTAFYLCASKGNGLNEKLFFGSGTQLSVL.

This sequence joins TRBV10-3 and TRBJ2-3, with 8 nucleotides matching TRBD1. This CDR3 contains 15 residues. V lost 6 bases, J lost 8 bases, and 13 bases stayed unmatched. Germline assignment: CDR1 ENHRY and CDR2 SYGVKD. DNA of the CDR3: TGTGCCATCAGACCGGACAGGGCGGGCGCAGCTACGCAGTATTTT. Amino acid sequence: CAIRPDRAGAATQYF.

The chain combines TRBV11-3 with TRBJ2-2; 10 bases align to TRBD1. Per the germline V gene, CDR1 is SGHNT and CDR2 is YENEEA. The CDR3 consists of 18 residues. With V trimmed by 4 bases and J by 0 bases, 8 bases remained unmatched. The chain's CDR3 is CASSSLPGQGSNTGELFF. Written as DNA, the CDR3 is TGTGCCAGCAGCTCCCTTCCGGGACAGGGGTCGAACACCGGGGAGCTGTTTTTT.

This clone is a singleton in its sample. The CDR3 DNA follows: TGTGCCAGCAGAACGGGGGTCGGGGGCAATCAGCCCCAGCATTTT. Translation: CASRTGVGGNQPQHF. The chain has TRBV6-5 and TRBJ1-5, with D tentatively TRBD1 (5 bases). V dropped 6 bases and J dropped 2 bases, with 14 bases sitting between them. Germline V gives CDR1 MNHEY, CDR2 SVGAGI. The CDR3 loop spans 15 amino acids.

The V gene is TRBV3-1 (or the pseudogene TRBV3-2), the J gene TRBJ2-7; 12 bases align to TRBD1. There are 14 residues in the CDR3. V shed 6 bases and J 5 bases; nucleotides not matched to a gene: 5. CDR1 is LGHDT, CDR2 YNNKEL, per germline (reference sequence). The CDR3 DNA reads as TGTGCCAGCAGAACCGGGACAGGGGGCCACGAGCAGTACTTC. Translation: CASRTGTGGHEQYF.

Comments on this clone: This sample also contains other DNA sequences that code for the same CDR3. The chain has TRBV6-5 and TRBJ1-2; 11 bases match TRBD1. Trimming cost V 4 bases and J 8 bases; bases outside gene matches: 3. CDR3 size: 13 residues. In germline, CDR1 is MNHEY, CDR2 SVGAGI. CDR3 residues: CASSWTGGSGYTF. The DNA of the CDR3 is TGTGCCAGCAGTTGGACAGGGGGCAGCGGCTACACCTTC.

This clone was seen a handful of times. CDR3 sequence: CASSSGREETQYF. In DNA, the CDR3 is TGTGCCAGCAGCAGCGGGAGAGAAGAGACCCAGTACTTC. V is TRBV11-3 and J is TRBJ2-5, with TRBD2 matching 8 bases. Germline V gives CDR1 SGHNT, CDR2 YENEEA. The CDR3 length is 13 residues. Unmatched junction bases numbered 2, after V lost 5 bases and J lost 3 bases.